The rows below give T cell receptor beta chains drawn from one sample of a study of T cells in Graves' hyperthyroidism and ophthalmopathy. MiXCR was run by TCRdb on the multiplex PCR reads, yielding one entry per CDR3 protein. Of about 520,000 distinct CDR3 sequences listed, around 24% are singletons. Source material: blood. The receptors were gathered from a woman under 40 with Graves' ophthalmopathy. Each CDR3 is given with its conserved first and last residue. The D gene is left open where the match is weak. Size tells how often a clone was seen (once, few, many) or the class of an expanded clone, and some rows leave it out.

cdr3_length clone_size j_call v_call d_call cdr3_nt cdr3_aa
14 few TRBJ2-7 TRBV18 TRBD2 TGTGCCAGCTCACCAGCTTCTAGCGGGGGCGAGCAGTACTTC CASSPASSGGEQYF
14 few TRBJ2-7 TRBV6-1 - TGTGCCAGCAGTGAAGATCAGTGGCGTAACGAGCAGTACTTC CASSEDQWRNEQYF
15 - TRBJ1-1 TRBV10-3 TRBD1 TGTGCCATCAGTGACAGGGGACAGTTGAACACTGAAGCTTTCTTT CAISDRGQLNTEAFF
15 few TRBJ2-7 TRBV6-1 - TGTGCCAGCAGTGATTGGGGGAACGGGTCCTACGAGCAGTACTTC CASSDWGNGSYEQYF
15 few TRBJ1-5 TRBV28 - TGTGCCAGCAGTTTACCAGGGGTTCTCAATCAGCCCCAGCATTTT CASSLPGVLNQPQHF
13 - TRBJ1-1 TRBV10-3 - TGTGCCATCAATGCCTACCCTGACAGCGAAGCTTTCTTT CAINAYPDSEAFF
16 many TRBJ2-7 TRBV15 TRBD1 TGTGCCACCAGCAGACCCCTAATGACAGGGGGCTACGAGCAGTACTTC CATSRPLMTGGYEQYF
14 many TRBJ2-2 TRBV20-1 TRBD1 TGCAGTGCCGCGGACAGGGGGGCCACCGGGGAGCTGTTTTTT CSAADRGATGELFF
11 - TRBJ2-5 TRBV6-2/TRBV6-3 - TGTGCCAGCAGTACCGGACAGACCCAGTACTTC CASSTGQTQYF
13 many TRBJ1-5 TRBV20-1 - TGCAGTGCGGGGGGGAGCCACAATCAGCCCCAGCATTTT CSAGGSHNQPQHF
17 many TRBJ1-2 TRBV7-8 - TGTGCCAGCAGCCGGCCCGGGGCAGAGGGAGGGAACTATGGCTACACCTTC CASSRPGAEGGNYGYTF
12 - TRBJ1-1 TRBV28 - TGTGCCAGCCACCTCATCGAAACTGAAGCTTTCTTT CASHLIETEAFF
13 many TRBJ1-2 TRBV11-2 - TGTGCCAGCAGCAGATTAGTGGCTACGGGCTACACCTTC CASSRLVATGYTF
13 many TRBJ2-7 TRBV7-2 TRBD1 TGTGCCAGCAGCTACAGGGACAGGGTGAAGCAGTACTTC CASSYRDRVKQYF
14 - TRBJ2-5 TRBV24-1 - TGTGCCACCAGTGATTCCCGAGGAGGGGAGACCCAGTACTTC CATSDSRGGETQYF
13 few TRBJ1-1 TRBV30 - TGTGCCTGGAGTCTCACATCGAACACTGAAGCTTTCTTT CAWSLTSNTEAFF
14 many TRBJ2-5 TRBV27 - TGTGCCAGCAGTTTTTCAGAAGATTTCGAGACCCAGTACTTC CASSFSEDFETQYF
15 - TRBJ2-7 TRBV12-3/TRBV12-4 - TGTGCCAGCAGTTTAACCTCGACCAGGGGCTACGAGCAGTACTTC CASSLTSTRGYEQYF
15 - TRBJ1-6 TRBV7-9 - TGTGCCAGCAGCTTAGTGGAGGGACCTAATTCACCCCTCCACTTT CASSLVEGPNSPLHF
15 many TRBJ1-5 TRBV12-3/TRBV12-4 - TGTGCCAGCAGTTTAGTGAGGGGCGCGGGTCAGCCCCAGCATTTT CASSLVRGAGQPQHF
14 few TRBJ1-2 TRBV5-1 - TGCGCCAGCAGCCAGGATACAGCTAATTTCGGCTACACCTTC CASSQDTANFGYTF
14 - TRBJ1-1 TRBV14 - TGTGCCAGCAGCCAACAGGCATTGAACACTGAAGCTTTCTTT CASSQQALNTEAFF
20 - TRBJ2-7 TRBV28 TRBD2 TGTGCCAGCAGTTACCCACTCCAACTAGCGGGGGGGCCGGCGGCCTACGAGCAGTACTTC CASSYPLQLAGGPAAYEQYF